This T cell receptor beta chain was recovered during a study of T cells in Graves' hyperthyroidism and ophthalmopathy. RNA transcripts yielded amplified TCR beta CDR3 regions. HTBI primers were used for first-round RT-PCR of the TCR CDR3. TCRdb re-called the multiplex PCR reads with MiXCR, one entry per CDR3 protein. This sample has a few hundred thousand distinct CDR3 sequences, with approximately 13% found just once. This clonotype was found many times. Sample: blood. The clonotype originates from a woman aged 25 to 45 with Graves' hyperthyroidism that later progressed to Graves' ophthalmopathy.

CDR3 DNA sequence: TGCAGTGCTATCTGGACAGGAGCAAATTCACCCCTCCACTTT. Its translation is CSAIWTGANSPLHF. The rearrangement links TRBV20-1 to TRBJ1-6; 7 positions agree with TRBD1. The J segment lost 7 bases and the V segment lost 4 bases, leaving 7 bases of the junction unmatched. The CDR3 is 14 amino acids. CDR1 is DFQATT, CDR2 SNEGSKA, per germline (reference sequence).